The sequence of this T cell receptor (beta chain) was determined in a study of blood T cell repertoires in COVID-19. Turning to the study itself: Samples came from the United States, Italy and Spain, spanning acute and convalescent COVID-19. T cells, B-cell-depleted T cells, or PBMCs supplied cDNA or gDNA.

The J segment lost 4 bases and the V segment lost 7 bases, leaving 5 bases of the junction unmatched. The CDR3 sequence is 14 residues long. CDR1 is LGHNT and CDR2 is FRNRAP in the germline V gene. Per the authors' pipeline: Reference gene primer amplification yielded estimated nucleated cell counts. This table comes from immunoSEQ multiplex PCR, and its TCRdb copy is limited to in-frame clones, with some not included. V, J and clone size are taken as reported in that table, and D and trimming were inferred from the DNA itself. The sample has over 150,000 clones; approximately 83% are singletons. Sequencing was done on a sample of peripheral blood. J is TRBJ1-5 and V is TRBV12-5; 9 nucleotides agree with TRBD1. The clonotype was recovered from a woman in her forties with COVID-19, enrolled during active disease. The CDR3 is CASAAGQGNQPQHF. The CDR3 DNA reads TGTGCTAGTGCCGCAGGACAGGGGAATCAGCCCCAGCATTTT.